This TCR beta chain is from a study of control samples from healthy donors and cancer patients. The repertoire was sequenced with immunoSEQ multiplex PCR; TCRdb's copy has only in-frame clones and lacks some. The sample includes roughly 50,000 clones, nearly 96% of them seen just once. The germline V gene has CDR1 MDHEN and CDR2 SYDVKM. The V end was cut by 7 bases, the J end by 0 bases, with 17 bases between. The CDR3 covers 16 residues. This TCR came from a woman in her thirties in good health. The sample was blood. The chain combines TRBV28 with TRBJ2-3; D not certain. The CDR3 bases are TGTGCCAGCACCCTCACTCGCGGAACTAGCACAGATACGCAGTATTTT. Encoded protein: CASTLTRGTSTDTQYF.